One and the same sample provided the 10 T cell receptor beta chains below, sequenced in a study of T cells in Graves' hyperthyroidism and ophthalmopathy (dated by TCRdb to about 2019). The library was built by means of multiplex PCR. The data were produced on an Illumina HiSeq 2000. The TCR beta CDR3 regions were amplified from RNA transcripts. A first-round RT-PCR of the TCR CDR3 used the HTBI primer set with the Qiagen OneStep RT-PCR kit. TCRdb reworked the public reads: Q25 trimming with fastp, MiXCR clone assembly, productive beta chains retained. Rows merge per CDR3 protein into single entries with the most common DNA and genes. The sample records about 350,000 distinct CDR3 sequences, roughly 15% of which are singletons. Roughly a fifth of the sample lies in the top ten. The sample consisted of blood. The receptor set was obtained from a woman aged 55-70 years with Graves' ophthalmopathy.

This clonotype has a handful of counts. This clone may be a read error of a much larger clone one base away. The V gene is TRBV2, the J gene TRBJ1-1, with D possibly being TRBD1 (5 bases). The CDR3 consists of 14 residues. CDR1 SNHLY and CDR2 FYNNEI come from the germline V gene. The CDR3 loop is CASGDSGMNTEAFF. The CDR3 DNA sequence: TGTGCCAGCGGTGACTCAGGGATGAACACTGAAGCTTTCTTT.

This clonotype was detected ten times or more. The CDR3 here is CASSPNPGLVTDTQYF. CDR3 DNA: TGCGCCAGCAGCCCGAATCCGGGACTAGTAACAGATACGCAGTATTTT. The chain uses TRBV5-1 and TRBJ2-3; 8 nucleotides agree with TRBD2. Germline V gene lookup returns CDR1 SGHRS and CDR2 YFSETQ. After removal of 4 bases from V and 3 bases from J, the junction contained 10 bases not matched to a gene. This CDR3 has 16 residues.

The chain uses TRBV3-1 and TRBJ2-7, with 12 bases fitting TRBD2. The CDR3 totals 15 residues. Trimming cost V 3 bases and J 7 bases; bases outside gene matches: 7. Germline V gene sequence: CDR1 LGHDT, CDR2 YNNKEL (reference sequence). This CDR3 is CASSHGLAGRQEQYF. The CDR3 region has the DNA TGTGCCAGCAGCCACGGACTAGCGGGAAGGCAAGAGCAGTACTTC.

This clonotype was recorded at least ten times. The V and J genes are TRBV18 and TRBJ2-2, with 8 positions matching TRBD2. Germline-derived CDR1 and CDR2 are KGHSH and LQKENI. This CDR3 has 16 amino acids. The V segment lost 3 bases and the J segment 6 bases; nucleotides outside the gene matches: 9. The CDR3 DNA follows: TGTGCCAGCTCACCGGTGAAAGCGGGAGCCGCCGGGGAGCTGTTTTTT. As protein: CASSPVKAGAAGELFF.

This clonotype appeared many times. The DNA for the CDR3 is TGTGCCAGCAGTTTGGGGGCGAATGGCAATCAGCCCCAGCATTTT. Amino acids: CASSLGANGNQPQHF. The gene calls are TRBV28 and TRBJ1-5; tentatively, D is TRBD1 (6 bases). CDR1 and CDR2 from the germline V gene are MDHEN and SYDVKM. The CDR3 runs to 15 residues. The V and J ends lost 3 bases and 2 bases respectively, with 11 bases between them.

This clonotype came up many times. The V gene is TRBV10-3, the J gene TRBJ2-3, with TRBD1 identical over 12 bases. The germline CDR1 and CDR2 sequences are ENHRY and SYGVKD. The V gene end was trimmed by 3 bases and the J gene end by 6 bases; junction bases not matched to a gene: 4. The CDR3 is 15 residues long. CDR3 nucleotides: TGTGCCATCAGTGACCGGGACAGGGGGCCTGATACGCAGTATTTT. Protein sequence: CAISDRDRGPDTQYF.

This clonotype was found a few times. The chain recombines TRBV2 with TRBJ1-1; TRBD1 matches 8 bases. Germline V gives CDR1 SNHLY, CDR2 FYNNEI. This CDR3 comprises 14 residues. The junction had 11 bases not matched to a gene; V was cut back by 4 bases and J by 10 bases. In DNA, the CDR3 is TGTGCCAGCAGTGCCCCCCAGGGGGCTTGGGTAGCTTTCTTT. The encoded protein is CASSAPQGAWVAFF.

The chain carries TRBV7-6 and TRBJ1-5; a weak D match, TRBD1 (6 bases). Between the trimmed V and J ends, which lost 3 bases and 4 bases, there was a span of 10 bases. This CDR3 spans 14 amino acids. Germline CDR1 is SGHVS and CDR2 is FNYEAQ. CDR3 amino acids: CASSLDRENQPQHF. The CDR3 DNA is TGTGCCAGCAGCTTGGACAGAGAAAATCAGCCCCAGCATTTT.

This clonotype was picked up many times. The chain couples TRBV11-2 to TRBJ2-7; possible D gene TRBD2, 5 bases. Trimming removed 4 bases at V and 3 bases at J, with 13 bases between. Germline-derived CDR1 and CDR2 are SGHAT and FQNNGV. CDR3 size: 14 residues. The CDR3 nucleotides are TGTGCCAGCAGCTCACTCAAACGGGGCTACGAGCAGTACTTC. Its protein is CASSSLKRGYEQYF.

Note on this clonotype: A much larger clone is a single base away; this may be a read error. The gene calls are TRBV3-1 and TRBJ2-3; no reliable D call. In germline, CDR1 is LGHDT, CDR2 YNNKEL (reference sequence). This CDR3 is built from 14 residues. Trimming removed 0 bases at V and 8 bases at J, with 12 bases between. The CDR3 sequence is CASSQDSAWGTQYF. The CDR3, as DNA: TGTGCCAGCAGCCAAGATTCGGCCTGGGGTACGCAGTATTTT.